A selection of T cell receptor beta chains follows, all from one sample in a study of tumor-infiltrating lymphocytes in primary liver carcinoma. TCRdb called the multiplex PCR reads again in MiXCR, with one record for every CDR3 protein. The table lists about 200,000 distinct CDR3 sequences, less than 75% of them singletons. The sample was peripheral blood. These receptors were collected from a woman aged 55-70 years with primary liver carcinoma and hepatitis B virus infection. Both conserved end residues are part of each CDR3. A D gene is named only where the DNA matches it firmly. The size entry is marked missing in some rows and otherwise reads once, few, many or a size class.

>NA|TRBJ1-1|NA|TRBV11-3
TGTGCCAGCAGCTCGGTGGGCTCTGAAGCTTTCTTT
CASSSVGSEAFF
>NA|TRBJ2-3|NA|TRBV14
TGTGCCAGCGGCCAAGTCCGTCACACAGATACGCAGTATTTT
CASGQVRHTDTQYF
>TRBD2|TRBJ2-1|many|TRBV12-3/TRBV12-4
TGTGCCAGCAGTTCGCCGGGGACTAACGTGTTCTTC
CASSSPGTNVFF
>NA|TRBJ2-7|NA|TRBV7-9
TGTGCCAGCAGCCAGGAGGGGGGTTCTTCCTTAGAGCAGTACTTC
CASSQEGGSSLEQYF
>TRBD2|TRBJ2-3|NA|TRBV28
TGTGCCAGCAGTTTATATGGCGGTGGAGGAGCGGGAGGGCATCGAGATACGCAGTATTTT
CASSLYGGGGAGGHRDTQYF
>TRBD1|TRBJ2-2|many|TRBV12-3/TRBV12-4
TGTGCCAGCAGTTTTCAGGGGGCGAACGGGGAGCTGTTTTTT
CASSFQGANGELFF
>NA|TRBJ2-3|NA|TRBV5-1
TGCGCCAGCAGCCATCGTAGCGGTAGCACAGATACGCAGTATTTT
CASSHRSGSTDTQYF
>NA|TRBJ2-1|NA|TRBV11-3
TGTGCCGGCAGCTTGGGCTCAGGGCGGGGAGACTACAATGAGCAGTTCTTC
CAGSLGSGRGDYNEQFF
>TRBD1|TRBJ1-2|NA|TRBV7-8
TGTGCCAGCAGTCGTGTCTTGGGACAGGCGAACTATAGCTACACCTTC
CASSRVLGQANYSYTF
>NA|TRBJ2-7|NA|TRBV11-2
TGTGCCAGCAGCAAGGGGACTCCCCCCACGAACGAGCAATACTTC
CASSKGTPPTNEQYF
>NA|TRBJ1-2|once|TRBV11-2
TGCGCCAGCAGCCCCGCGGGCGCCTATGGCTACATCTTC
CASSPAGAYGYIF
>NA|TRBJ2-2|many|TRBV5-4
TGTGCCACCACGGCGGCGAACACCGGGGAGCTGTTTTTT
CATTAANTGELFF
>NA|TRBJ2-1|NA|TRBV5-1
TGCGCCAGCAGCGATAACAGGGTGAATGAGCAGTTCTTC
CASSDNRVNEQFF
>NA|TRBJ1-4|NA|TRBV2
TGTGCAAGCAATGACTACAGGGCCGACGGAAAACTGTTTTTT
CASNDYRADGKLFF
>NA|TRBJ1-1|many|TRBV11-2
TGTGCCAGCAGTCGGGAGGCCGGCACTGAAGCTTTCTTT
CASSREAGTEAFF
>TRBD2|TRBJ2-7|NA|TRBV5-4
TGTGTCAGCAGCTTTCTTAGCGGGAGGCTTTCTTGGTCCTACGAGCAGTACTTC
CVSSFLSGRLSWSYEQYF
>NA|TRBJ2-3|NA|TRBV11-2
TGTGCCAGCAGCCGGCGACTAGAGGGAACGGATACGCAGTATTTT
CASSRRLEGTDTQYF
>NA|TRBJ2-5|NA|TRBV10-3
TGTGTCATCAGTGATTTTGTGACGGAGACCCAGTACTTC
CVISDFVTETQYF
>NA|TRBJ2-2|NA|TRBV11-3
TGTGTCAGCAGGCCTCTAAACTCGAACACCGGGGAGCTGTTCTTT
CVSRPLNSNTGELFF
>TRBD1|TRBJ1-5|NA|TRBV5-1
TGCGCCAGCGGCCCGGGGACAGCTTATAGCAATCAGCCCCAGCATTTT
CASGPGTAYSNQPQHF
>NA|TRBJ2-3|NA|TRBV4-1
TGCGCCAACAGCCCCTTACCCTCCACAACAGATACGCAGTATTTT
CANSPLPSTTDTQYF
>TRBD1|TRBJ2-5|many|TRBV29-1
TGCAGCGTTGGCCCGGGACAGCCCCAAGAGACCCAGTACTTC
CSVGPGQPQETQYF
>NA|TRBJ2-3|many|TRBV5-1
TGCGCCAGCAGCTTCTGGACAGACAGCACAGATACGCAGTATTTT
CASSFWTDSTDTQYF
>TRBD2|TRBJ2-7|many|TRBV6-5
TGTGCCAGCAGTCGCTCGTTAGCGGGAGTGCGCTCCTACGAGCAGTACTTC
CASSRSLAGVRSYEQYF
>NA|TRBJ2-6|NA|TRBV4-1
TGCGCCAGCAGCTTTACGTCCGGAGGTCCCTCTGGGGCCAACATCCTGACTTTC
CASSFTSGGPSGANILTF
>TRBD1|TRBJ1-1|many|TRBV6-1
TGTGCCAGCAGGAGCTACAGGGGCTCGGGCTTAGAAGCTTTCTTT
CASRSYRGSGLEAFF
>TRBD2|TRBJ2-5|many|TRBV30
TGTGCCTGGAGTAGGACTAGCAGACACCAAGAGACCCAGTACTTC
CAWSRTSRHQETQYF
>NA|TRBJ1-4|NA|TRBV12-3/TRBV12-4
TGTGCCAGCAGTTTAGGGGGACACCTGTTTTTT
CASSLGGHLFF
>NA|TRBJ1-1|few|TRBV7-9
TGTGCCAGCAGCTTTTTGTTCACTGAAGCTTTCTTT
CASSFLFTEAFF
>TRBD2|TRBJ2-1|NA|TRBV11-1
TGTGCCAACATGGGGGGGATCTCCTACAATGAGCAGTTCTTC
CANMGGISYNEQFF
>TRBD2|TRBJ2-7|many|TRBV12-3/TRBV12-4
TGTGCCAGCACCCTGGGACTAGCGGGAAGGTACGAGCAGTACTTC
CASTLGLAGRYEQYF
>TRBD1|TRBJ2-5|NA|TRBV5-6
TGTGCCAGCAGCTCGGGGACAGGGTATGTTGAGACCCAGTACTTC
CASSSGTGYVETQYF
>NA|TRBJ2-1|many|TRBV10-1
TGCGCCAGCAGTGTTAACAGGCTGGGAGAGCAGTTCTTC
CASSVNRLGEQFF
>TRBD1|TRBJ2-2|NA|TRBV29-1
TGCTGCGTCATTCCGGGACAGCCGAACACCGGGGAGCTGTTTTTT
CCVIPGQPNTGELFF
>NA|TRBJ2-1|many|TRBV29-1
TGCAGCGTGCAGGCCGGACGCAGCAATGAGCAGTTCTTC
CSVQAGRSNEQFF
>TRBD1|TRBJ2-7|NA|TRBV5-1
TGCGCCAGCAGCTTGGAGGGGGCAGAGCAGTACTTC
CASSLEGAEQYF
>TRBD2|TRBJ2-7|few|TRBV28
TGTGCCAGCAGTTTAGCCGGGACTAGCGGCCTTACCTACGAGCAGTACTTC
CASSLAGTSGLTYEQYF
>NA|TRBJ1-5|NA|TRBV11-2
TGTGCCAGCAGCTTAGGCCCAGCGGGGGCTAAGAATCAGCCCCAGCATTTT
CASSLGPAGAKNQPQHF
>NA|TRBJ1-5|many|TRBV11-2
TGTGCCAGCAGCTTACGGGGGGCGAGCAATCAGCCCCAGCATTTT
CASSLRGASNQPQHF
>NA|TRBJ2-3|many|TRBV5-5
TGTGCCAGCAGGGGGGGACAGTCCCCCTTTGGAGATACGCAGTATTTT
CASRGGQSPFGDTQYF
>NA|TRBJ1-2|NA|TRBV29-1
TGCAGCATTGAAGCGACAGCTAACTATGGCTACACCTTC
CSIEATANYGYTF
>NA|TRBJ1-6|few|TRBV2
TGTGCCAGCAGATCACAACAGGGTGTTCGGTCACCCCTCCACTTT
CASRSQQGVRSPLHF
>NA|TRBJ1-2|NA|TRBV11-2
TGTGCCAGCAGTCCTGAGATGGCCCATGGCTACACCTTC
CASSPEMAHGYTF
>TRBD1|TRBJ1-1|NA|TRBV14
TGTGTCAGCAGCCAAGTCGGGGTGACAGGGTCGGCTTTCTTT
CVSSQVGVTGSAFF
>TRBD2|TRBJ2-7|once|TRBV4-2
TGTGCCAGCAACCAGACGGGACTAGCGGAGTCCTACGAGCAGTACTTC
CASNQTGLAESYEQYF
>NA|TRBJ2-6|few|TRBV5-1
TGCGCCAGCAGCTTGGTCCCGCCCAGCTCTGGGGCCAACGTCCTGACTTTC
CASSLVPPSSGANVLTF
>NA|TRBJ2-7|many|TRBV12-3/TRBV12-4
TGTGCCAGCAGTTCACAGGGCCCAGGGGGGAACGAGCAGTACTTC
CASSSQGPGGNEQYF